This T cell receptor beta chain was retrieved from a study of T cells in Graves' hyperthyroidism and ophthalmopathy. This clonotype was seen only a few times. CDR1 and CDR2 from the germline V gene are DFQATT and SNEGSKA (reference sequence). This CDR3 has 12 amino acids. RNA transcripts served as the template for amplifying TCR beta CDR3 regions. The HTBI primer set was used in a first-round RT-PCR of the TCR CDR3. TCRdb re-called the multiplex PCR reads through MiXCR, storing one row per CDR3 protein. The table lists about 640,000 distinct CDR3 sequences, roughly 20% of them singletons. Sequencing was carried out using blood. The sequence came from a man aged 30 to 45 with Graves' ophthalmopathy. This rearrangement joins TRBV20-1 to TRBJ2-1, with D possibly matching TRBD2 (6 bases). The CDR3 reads CGSEGAGNEQFF. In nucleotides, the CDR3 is TGCGGGAGTGAAGGGGCGGGGAATGAGCAGTTCTTC.